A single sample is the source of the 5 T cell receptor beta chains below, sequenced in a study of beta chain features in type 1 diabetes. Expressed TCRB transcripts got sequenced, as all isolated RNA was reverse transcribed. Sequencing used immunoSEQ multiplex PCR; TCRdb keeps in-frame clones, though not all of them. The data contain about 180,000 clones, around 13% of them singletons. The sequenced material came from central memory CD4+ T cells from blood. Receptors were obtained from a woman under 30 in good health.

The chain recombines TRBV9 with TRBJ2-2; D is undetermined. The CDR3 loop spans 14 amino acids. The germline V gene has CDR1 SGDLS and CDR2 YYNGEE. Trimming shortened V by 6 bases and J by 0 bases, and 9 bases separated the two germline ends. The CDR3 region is CASMSVANTGELFF. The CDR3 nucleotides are TGTGCCAGCATGAGCGTAGCGAACACCGGGGAGCTGTTTTTT.

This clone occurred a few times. In nucleotides, the CDR3 is TGTGCCAGTAGTCCCCGACAGGGCCCGAACACTGAAGCTTTCTTT. Translation gives CASSPRQGPNTEAFF. J is TRBJ1-1 and V is TRBV19; 7 nucleotides match TRBD1. The CDR3 has 15 residues. The germline V gene has CDR1 LNHDA and CDR2 SQIVND (reference sequence). J lost 1 base, V lost 5 bases, and 7 bases had no gene match.

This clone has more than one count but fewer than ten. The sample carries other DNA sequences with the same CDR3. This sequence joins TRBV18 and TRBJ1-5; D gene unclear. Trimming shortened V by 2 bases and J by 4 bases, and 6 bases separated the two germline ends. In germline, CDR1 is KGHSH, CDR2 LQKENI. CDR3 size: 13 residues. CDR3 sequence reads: CASSPGENQPQHF. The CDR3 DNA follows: TGTGCCAGCTCACCAGGGGAGAATCAGCCCCAGCATTTT.

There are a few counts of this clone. The CDR3, as DNA: TGTGCCAGCTCACGTACCAACTACAGGGGGCGAGGGTACGAGCAGTACTTC. Translated, it gives CASSRTNYRGRGYEQYF. This chain links TRBV18 with TRBJ2-7; 9 bases fit TRBD1. Germline assignment: CDR1 KGHSH and CDR2 LQKENI. Germline trimming cut 4 bases from V and 4 bases from J; bases unmatched to any gene: 14. The CDR3 covers 17 residues.

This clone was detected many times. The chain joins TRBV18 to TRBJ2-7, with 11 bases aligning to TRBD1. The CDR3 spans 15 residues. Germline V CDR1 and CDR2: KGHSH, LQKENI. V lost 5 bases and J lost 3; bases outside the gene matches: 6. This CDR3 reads CASSAMGTGGYEQYF. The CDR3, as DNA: TGTGCCAGCTCAGCCATGGGGACAGGGGGCTACGAGCAGTACTTC.